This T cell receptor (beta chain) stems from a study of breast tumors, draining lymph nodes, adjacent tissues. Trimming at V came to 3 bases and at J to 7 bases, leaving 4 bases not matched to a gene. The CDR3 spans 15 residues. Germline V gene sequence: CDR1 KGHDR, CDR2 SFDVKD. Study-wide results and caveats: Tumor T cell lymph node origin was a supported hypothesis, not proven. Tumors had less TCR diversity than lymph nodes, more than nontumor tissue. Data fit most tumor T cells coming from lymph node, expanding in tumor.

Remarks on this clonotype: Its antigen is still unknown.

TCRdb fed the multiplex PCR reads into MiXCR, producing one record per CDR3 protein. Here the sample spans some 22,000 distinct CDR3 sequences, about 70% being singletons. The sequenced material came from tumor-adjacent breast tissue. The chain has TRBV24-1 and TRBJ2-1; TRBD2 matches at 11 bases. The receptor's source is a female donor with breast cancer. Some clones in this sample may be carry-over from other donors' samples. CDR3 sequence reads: CATSDPGTSGNEQFF. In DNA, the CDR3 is TGTGCCACCAGTGATCCCGGGACTAGCGGTAATGAGCAGTTCTTC.